Each of the 27 T cell receptor beta chains below was sequenced from the same sample in a study of OX40 agonist ivuxolimab in advanced cancers. Clones were sequenced by immunoSEQ multiplex PCR, and TCRdb holds only the in-frame ones, with some missing. The sample carries more than 85,000 clones, about 79% recorded once. The source was CD4+ or CD8+ T cells sorted from blood, collected in a trial of the OX40 agonist ivuxolimab. The receptors were sampled from an adult with an advanced solid tumor such as melanoma, head and neck, liver or kidney cancer.

The chain has TRBV30 and TRBJ2-3; the match to TRBD2 covers 9 bases. Trimming at V came to 0 bases and at J to 1 base, leaving 11 bases not matched to a gene. From germline, CDR1 is GTSNPN and CDR2 SVGIG (reference sequence). The CDR3 is 18 residues long. The CDR3 protein is CAWSVFSGSFMGTDTQYF. In nucleotides, the CDR3 is TGTGCCTGGAGTGTATTTAGCGGGAGCTTTATGGGCACAGATACGCAGTATTTT.

This clone turned up a few times. V and J are TRBV10-1 and TRBJ2-4; 11 positions agree with TRBD2. The CDR3 contains 15 residues. With 3 bases clipped from V and 4 bases from J, the junction kept 2 bases outside the gene matches. Germline V gene data show CDR1 as WNHNN and CDR2 as SYGVQD (reference sequence). The CDR3 reads CASSDTSGGKNIQYF. The CDR3 region has the DNA TGCGCCAGCAGTGATACTAGCGGGGGAAAAAACATTCAGTACTTC.

The gene calls are TRBV11-1 and TRBJ2-3; TRBD1 matches 12 bases. The ends lost 5 bases at V and 4 bases at J; junction bases unmatched: 4. The CDR3 sequence is 15 residues long. Germline lookup yields CDR1 SGHAT and CDR2 FQDESV (reference sequence). The CDR3 spells CASSPRDRGPDTQYF. The CDR3, as DNA: TGTGCCAGCAGCCCGAGGGACAGGGGGCCAGATACGCAGTATTTT.

This chain uses TRBV5-1 with TRBJ1-2, with 7 bases matching TRBD1. Germline V gene data show CDR1 as SGHRS and CDR2 as YFSETQ. The CDR3 is made up of 14 amino acids. J was trimmed by 6 bases and V by 2 bases; bases with no gene match: 7. CDR3 nucleotides: TGCGCCAGCAGCTTAAGAGGGGGCGCGGATGGCTACACCTTC. It translates to CASSLRGGADGYTF. The full variable domain, rest sourced from reference TRBV5-1 and TRBJ1-2, is KAGVTQTPRYLIKTRGQQVTLSCSPISGHRSVSWYQQTPGQGLQFLFEYFSETQRNKGNFPGRFSGRQFSNSRSEMNVSTLELGDSALYLCASSLRGGADGYTFGSGTRLTVV.

Details on this clone: A junction end diverges from the germline sequence, so it may reflect a read error. This chain joins TRBV5-1 and TRBJ1-1; perhaps TRBD1 as D (5 bases). This CDR3 is 13 amino acids long. The germline gives CDR1 SGHRS, CDR2 YFSETQ. DNA for the CDR3: TGTGCCAGCAGCCTAGTAGGGGAAACTGAAGCTTTCTTT. Translating it yields CASSLVGETEAFF.

In its sample, this clone was seen a few times. J is TRBJ2-3 and V is TRBV19; D possibly corresponds to TRBD2 (5 bases). The CDR3 spans 14 residues. The germline V gene encodes CDR1 LNHDA and CDR2 SQIVND (reference sequence). V lost 3 bases, J lost 4 bases, and 11 bases lay in between. CDR3 nucleotides: TGTGCCAGTAGTATCAGGCGGGCCCCAGATACGCAGTATTTT. Amino acid sequence: CASSIRRAPDTQYF.

This rearrangement joins TRBV19 to TRBJ2-2; 16 bases are shared with TRBD2. Germline CDR1 is LNHDA and CDR2 is SQIVND (reference sequence). The CDR3 length is 16 residues. V shed 7 bases, J shed 8 bases, and the junction held 7 bases outside the gene matches. The DNA of the CDR3 is TGTGCCAGTACCCCCGGGACTAGCGGGAGGGCAGGGGAGCTGTTTTTT. The encoded protein is CASTPGTSGRAGELFF.

The V gene is TRBV11-1, the J gene TRBJ2-7, with a tentative D call TRBD1 (6 bases). The germline V and J ends were trimmed by 5 bases and 0 bases, with 11 bases remaining between them. Germline V gene sequence: CDR1 SGHAT, CDR2 FQDESV (reference sequence). This CDR3 is built from 14 residues. The CDR3 coding sequence is TGTGCCAGCAGCCTAGGACAGTTCTCCTACGAGCAGTACTTC. Its translation: CASSLGQFSYEQYF.

CDR3: CATSRLAGGTDTQYF. As DNA, the CDR3 is TGTGCCACCAGCAGACTAGCGGGAGGGACAGATACGCAGTATTTT. The chain couples TRBV15 to TRBJ2-3; 12 bases agree with TRBD2. Trimming took 2 bases from V and 3 from J; bases not matched to a gene: 0. This CDR3 spans 15 amino acids. Germline V gives CDR1 LNHNV, CDR2 YYDKDF (reference sequence).

J is TRBJ2-1 and V is TRBV15; the match to TRBD2 covers 7 bases. The CDR3 contains 15 residues. Looked up from germline, CDR1 is LNHNV and CDR2 is YYDKDF (reference sequence). With 3 bases clipped from V and 8 bases from J, the junction kept 10 bases outside the gene matches. CDR3 region: CATSRRWTSRDEQFF. CDR3 in DNA: TGTGCCACCAGCAGGAGGTGGACTAGTAGGGATGAGCAGTTCTTC.

This clone was seen a handful of times. This chain connects TRBV5-1 to TRBJ1-6; 10 bases are a match to TRBD1. The CDR3 sequence is 15 residues long. Per the germline V gene, CDR1 is SGHRS and CDR2 is YFSETQ. Unmatched junction bases numbered 4, after V lost 1 base and J lost 9 bases. The CDR3 reads CASSLTGQGGSPLHF. The CDR3 nucleotides are TGCGCCAGCAGCTTGACAGGACAGGGGGGTTCACCCCTCCACTTT.

Of note for this clone: A read error may be the cause here, since a much bigger clone is one base away. In the same sample, other DNA sequences code for this CDR3. The rearrangement links TRBV19 to TRBJ2-3, with D tentatively TRBD1 or TRBD2 (6 bases each). CDR3 length: 17 residues. Germline V lookup: CDR1 LNHDA, CDR2 SQIVND (reference sequence). In DNA, the CDR3 is TGTGCTAGTAGTACGGCAGGGGCCGCGGGGCCCACAGATACGCAGTATTTT. Translation: CASSTAGAAGPTDTQYF.

This clone was detected only once. J is TRBJ1-5 and V is TRBV12-5; 9 bases are shared with TRBD1. Per the germline V gene, CDR1 is LGHNT and CDR2 is FRNRAP. The CDR3 extends over 21 amino acids. V lost 5 bases and J lost 1; bases outside the gene matches: 21. CDR3: CASGRFTGGAGTGKSNQPQHF. The CDR3 nucleotides are TGTGCTAGTGGTCGATTCACAGGGGGCGCAGGTACGGGTAAGAGCAATCAGCCCCAGCATTTT. Using reference TRBV12-5 and TRBJ1-5 for the parts outside the CDR3, the full variable domain is DARVTQTPRHKVTEMGQEVTMRCQPILGHNTVFWYRQTMMQGLELLAYFRNRAPLDDSGMPKDRFSAEMPDATLATLKIQPSEPRDSAVYFCASGRFTGGAGTGKSNQPQHFGDGTRLSIL.

J is TRBJ1-3 and V is TRBV7-2, with TRBD1 matching 8 bases. CDR3 length: 16 residues. The germline gives CDR1 SGHTA, CDR2 FQGNSA. With 6 bases clipped from V and 3 bases from J, the junction kept 10 bases outside the gene matches. CDR3 sequence (DNA): TGTGCCAGCAGTACGGACAGGGTGTTAGGTGGAAACACCATATATTTT. This codes for CASSTDRVLGGNTIYF.

This clone has a single count. The V call is TRBV19, the J call TRBJ2-5; 11 bases are shared with TRBD2. The CDR3 totals 18 residues. Germline CDR1 reads LNHDA; CDR2 reads SQIVND (reference sequence). Trimming cost V 2 bases and J 5 bases; bases outside gene matches: 13. CDR3 sequence (DNA): TGTGCCAGTAGTATATCGTGGGGTAGCGGGGGGGCCGTCGAGACCCAGTACTTC. This sequence encodes CASSISWGSGGAVETQYF.

The chain combines TRBV5-1 with TRBJ2-4, with 9 bases lining up with TRBD2. V gave up 4 bases and J gave up 4 bases; unmatched junction bases: 9. Germline CDR1 reads SGHRS; CDR2 reads YFSETQ. CDR3 length: 16 residues. This CDR3 is CASSPRSGGPKNIQYF. CDR3 nucleotides: TGCGCCAGCAGCCCTCGGAGCGGGGGGCCTAAAAACATTCAGTACTTC.

Note on this clone: One end of the junction fails to match germline, which may point to a read error. V usage is TRBV28 and J usage is TRBJ1-1; D uncertain. Germline assignment: CDR1 MDHEN and CDR2 SYDVKM. This CDR3 has 12 residues. CDR3 sequence reads: CASSLRAEERVF. In nucleotides, the CDR3 is TGTGCCAGCAGTTTACGGGCAGAGGAAAGGGTCTTT.

This chain uses TRBV19 with TRBJ2-4; unclear D gene. Germline V gives CDR1 LNHDA, CDR2 SQIVND (reference sequence). The germline V and J ends were trimmed by 6 bases and 6 bases, with 12 bases remaining between them. This CDR3 region has 13 residues. The CDR3 spells CASRIQSGNIQYF. The CDR3 DNA reads as TGTGCCAGTAGGATACAGTCGGGAAACATTCAGTACTTC.

This clone has more than one count but fewer than ten. V and J are TRBV7-2 and TRBJ2-7; D ambiguous. The CDR3 totals 12 residues. Germline V CDR1 and CDR2: SGHTA, FQGNSA. The germline V and J ends were trimmed by 5 bases and 5 bases, with 10 bases remaining between them. CDR3 protein: CASSQNVHEQYF. The CDR3 DNA is TGTGCCAGCAGCCAAAACGTCCACGAGCAGTACTTC.

The chain has TRBV4-1 and TRBJ2-6; the D gene is possibly TRBD1 (6 bases). This CDR3 has 17 residues. The V gene's germline CDR1 is MGHRA and CDR2 YSYEKL. V was shortened by 1 base and J by 4 bases, with 14 bases between the two germline ends. The CDR3 here is CASSQVLRGTGANVLTF. DNA for the CDR3: TGCGCCAGCAGCCAAGTCCTCAGGGGTACCGGGGCCAACGTCCTGACTTTC.

In regard to this clone: At one boundary the junction diverges from the germline segment, which might be a read error. The chain links TRBV5-3 to TRBJ1-4, with 7 nucleotides matching TRBD1. TRBV5-3 is flagged as an ORF with uncertain function. The CDR3 loop spans 14 amino acids. For the CDR3, the DNA is TGTGCCAGCAGCTCGACAGGGTTTAATGAAAAACTGTTTTTT. Translating it yields CASSSTGFNEKLFF.

V gene TRBV4-2 combines with J gene TRBJ2-5; a possible D gene is TRBD2 (5 bases). CDR1 is LGHNA, CDR2 YNFKEQ, per germline. The V gene lost 1 base and the J gene lost 5 bases, with 11 bases spanning the gap. The CDR3 is 14 amino acids. As DNA, the CDR3 is TGTGCCAGCAGCCAAGGGGTTCCGGGGGAGACCCAGTACTTC. Protein sequence: CASSQGVPGETQYF.

The chain is built from TRBV9 and TRBJ2-2, with 9 bases fitting TRBD2. CDR3 length: 15 residues. Per the germline V gene, CDR1 is SGDLS and CDR2 is YYNGEE. Trimming cost V 0 bases and J 5 bases; bases outside gene matches: 2. The CDR3 spells CASSVVSGGTGELFF. The CDR3 DNA sequence: TGTGCCAGCAGCGTAGTTAGCGGGGGAACCGGGGAGCTGTTTTTT.

This chain uses TRBV18 with TRBJ2-2; no definite D call. CDR1 KGHSH and CDR2 LQKENI come from the germline V gene. V was trimmed by 2 bases and J by 1 base, leaving 14 bases between them. This CDR3 is built from 17 residues. The CDR3 coding sequence is TGTGCCAGCTCACCAAGTTTCAGGACGGTGAACACCGGGGAGCTGTTTTTT. It encodes CASSPSFRTVNTGELFF.

V is TRBV7-9 and J is TRBJ2-3, with 7 bases aligning to TRBD2. After removal of 2 bases from V and 2 bases from J, the junction contained 4 bases not matched to a gene. The CDR3 loop spans 15 amino acids. The germline V gene encodes CDR1 SEHNR and CDR2 FQNEAQ (reference sequence). The CDR3 region has the DNA TGTGCCAGCAGCTTACTAGCGGCCCCCACAGATACGCAGTATTTT. The encoded protein is CASSLLAAPTDTQYF.

This chain links TRBV19 with TRBJ1-2, with D possibly matching TRBD1 (5 bases). The V and J ends lost 1 base and 5 bases respectively, with 14 bases between them. Per the germline V gene, CDR1 is LNHDA and CDR2 is SQIVND (reference sequence). The CDR3 loop spans 15 amino acids. Here the CDR3 reads CASSIGGLREYGYTF. In DNA form, the CDR3 reads TGTGCCAGTAGTATAGGGGGACTCCGAGAATATGGCTACACCTTC.

The chain uses TRBV6-1 and TRBJ2-2, with 10 bases identical to TRBD1. This CDR3 has 14 amino acids. Losses at the gene ends were 7 bases for V and 6 bases for J; bases not matched to a gene: 5. Germline assignment: CDR1 MNHNS and CDR2 SASEGT. CDR3: CASTQTGGPGELFF. In DNA form, the CDR3 reads TGTGCCAGCACCCAGACAGGGGGCCCCGGGGAGCTGTTTTTT.